These 32 T cell receptor beta chains share one sample of origin, sequenced in a study of OX40 agonist ivuxolimab in advanced cancers. Assay used: immunoSEQ multiplex PCR; TCRdb lists only in-frame clones, some missing. The sample lists tens of thousands of clones, approximately 81% seen once, with approximately 6.5% in the top ten. Sequenced material: CD4+ or CD8+ T cells sorted from blood, taken in a trial of the OX40 agonist ivuxolimab. Receptors originate from an adult with an advanced solid tumor such as melanoma, head and neck, liver or kidney cancer.

This clone has more than one count but fewer than ten. The chain recombines TRBV30 with TRBJ1-2; 9 bases are a match to TRBD1. This CDR3 contains 13 residues. With 7 bases clipped from V and 4 bases from J, the junction kept 7 bases outside the gene matches. Germline V lookup: CDR1 GTSNPN, CDR2 SVGIG (reference sequence). The DNA of the CDR3 is TGTGCCTTTCCCACAGGGGGCATCTATGGCTACACCTTC. Its protein product is CAFPTGGIYGYTF.

This clone was counted between two and nine times. This chain links TRBV7-6 with TRBJ2-7; no clear D gene. The CDR3 runs 13 residues. V shed 3 bases and J shed 2 bases, with 8 bases lying between them. Germline V gene lookup returns CDR1 SGHVS and CDR2 FNYEAQ. The chain's CDR3 is CASSFPGTYEQYF. DNA of the CDR3: TGTGCCAGCAGCTTCCCTGGAACCTACGAGCAGTACTTC. Combining the CDR3 with reference TRBV7-6 and TRBJ2-7 gives the whole variable domain GAGVSQSPRYKVTKRGQDVALRCDPISGHVSLYWYRQALGQGPEFLTYFNYEAQQDKSGLPNDRFSAERPEGSISTLTIQRTEQRDSAMYRCASSFPGTYEQYFGPGTRLTVT.

The chain uses TRBV27 and TRBJ1-2, with a possible D match to TRBD1 (6 bases). Germline V gene sequence: CDR1 MNHEY, CDR2 SMNVEV (reference sequence). The CDR3 covers 13 residues. V gave up 3 bases and J gave up 3 bases, with 8 bases separating them. In DNA form, the CDR3 reads TGTGCCAGCAGTTTTGGGGGCGACTATGGCTACACCTTC. This codes for CASSFGGDYGYTF.

V and J are TRBV2 and TRBJ2-2; 8 positions agree with TRBD2. Germline V gives CDR1 SNHLY, CDR2 FYNNEI. Losses at the gene ends were 2 bases for V and 6 bases for J; bases not matched to a gene: 2. The CDR3 consists of 14 residues. This CDR3 is CASSEWTSPGELFF. The CDR3 bases are TGTGCCAGCAGTGAATGGACTAGCCCCGGGGAGCTGTTTTTT.

V is TRBV15 and J is TRBJ2-1, with D tentatively TRBD1 (5 bases). The CDR3 is made up of 16 amino acids. CDR1 is LNHNV and CDR2 is YYDKDF in the germline V gene (reference sequence). V lost 3 bases to trimming and J lost 9 bases, with 21 bases between them. CDR3: CATSRLRGSPKGEQFF. The CDR3 DNA is TGTGCCACCAGCAGGCTTAGGGGCAGTCCTAAGGGTGAGCAGTTCTTC.

V usage is TRBV2 and J usage is TRBJ2-7, with 8 bases aligning to TRBD1. Trimming took 4 bases from V and 5 from J; bases not matched to a gene: 10. This CDR3 spans 15 amino acids. Germline V gives CDR1 SNHLY, CDR2 FYNNEI. The CDR3 sequence is CASSGPRTGLDEQYF. CDR3 sequence (DNA): TGTGCCAGCAGTGGGCCCCGGACAGGGCTGGACGAGCAGTACTTC.

The V call is TRBV10-3, the J call TRBJ2-5; possibly TRBD2 for D (5 bases). The J call may be in error: the DNA end matches TRBJ2-7 better. The germline gives CDR1 ENHRY, CDR2 SYGVKD. The CDR3 length is 14 residues. The DNA for the CDR3 is TGTGCCATCAGTACTACGGGAACGTCCTACGAGCAGTACTTC. This codes for CAISTTGTSYEQYF.

The rearrangement links TRBV29-1 to TRBJ2-3, with 8 bases aligning to TRBD2. This CDR3 has 17 amino acids. Germline CDR1 is SQVTM and CDR2 is ANQGSEA. The junction had 15 bases not matched to a gene; V was cut back by 2 bases and J by 5 bases. CDR3 coding DNA: TGCAGCGTTGAATCACCCCCCCCCGGGGGGGCGGGAGATACGCAGTATTTT. This translates into CSVESPPPGGAGDTQYF.

V gene TRBV27 combines with J gene TRBJ2-1, with 7 bases lining up with TRBD2. Germline V gene lookup returns CDR1 MNHEY and CDR2 SMNVEV (reference sequence). J was trimmed by 4 bases and V by 2 bases; bases with no gene match: 5. The CDR3 consists of 15 residues. CDR3 DNA sequence: TGTGCCAGCAGTTTAAGTCTAGCGGTTTACAATGAGCAGTTCTTC. Translating it yields CASSLSLAVYNEQFF.

The table lists this clone with a count of one. The chain joins TRBV25-1 to TRBJ2-7; D is unclear. Trimming removed 3 bases at V and 3 bases at J, with 3 bases between. The V gene's germline CDR1 is MGHDK and CDR2 SYGVNS. The CDR3 is 11 amino acids. The CDR3 DNA reads TGTGCCAGCAGTGACAGCTACGAGCAGTACTTC. Its protein product is CASSDSYEQYF.

The V and J genes are TRBV5-5 and TRBJ2-7, with D possibly matching TRBD2 (5 bases). Germline-derived CDR1 and CDR2 are SGHKS and YYEKEE (reference sequence). V was shortened by 0 bases and J by 6 bases, with 7 bases between the two germline ends. The CDR3 sequence is 12 residues long. The CDR3 region is CASSLGGLEQYF. Written as DNA, the CDR3 is TGTGCCAGCAGCTTGGGTGGACTCGAGCAGTACTTC.

This chain joins TRBV7-2 and TRBJ2-5; 7 bases fit TRBD1. The V gene's germline CDR1 is SGHTA and CDR2 FQGNSA. The J segment lost 0 bases and the V segment lost 5 bases, leaving 15 bases of the junction unmatched. This CDR3 spans 18 amino acids. CDR3 amino acids: CASSPQPPGQTYQETQYF. The CDR3 nucleotides read TGTGCCAGCAGCCCACAGCCCCCGGGACAGACGTACCAAGAGACCCAGTACTTC.

V is TRBV6-1 and J is TRBJ1-2; no clear D gene. V was trimmed by 1 base and J by 9 bases, leaving 15 bases between them. Germline-derived CDR1 and CDR2 are MNHNS and SASEGT. CDR3 length equals 14 residues. The CDR3 here is CASSEVGPLRRYTF. The CDR3 DNA reads TGTGCCAGCAGTGAAGTTGGCCCCTTAAGGCGCTACACCTTC.

The chain is built from TRBV2 and TRBJ1-1; D gene unclear. From germline, CDR1 is SNHLY and CDR2 FYNNEI. The CDR3 totals 14 residues. With 3 bases removed from V and 1 base from J, the gap between germline ends came to 9 bases. CDR3 sequence reads: CASSEFPGNTEAFF. The CDR3 nucleotides read TGTGCCAGCAGTGAGTTTCCGGGGAACACTGAAGCTTTCTTT.

The chain uses TRBV27 and TRBJ2-1; D is unclear. Germline loops: CDR1 MNHEY, CDR2 SMNVEV (reference sequence). The CDR3 consists of 12 residues. V lost 4 bases and J lost 6, with 7 bases in between. This CDR3 reads CASSYGPNEQFF. The CDR3 DNA follows: TGTGCCAGCAGTTATGGACCCAATGAGCAGTTCTTC.

The rearrangement links TRBV19 to TRBJ1-3; D uncertain. The germline V gene encodes CDR1 LNHDA and CDR2 SQIVND (reference sequence). The CDR3 is 16 residues long. V gave up 7 bases and J gave up 7 bases, with 23 bases separating them. As DNA, the CDR3 is TGTGCCAGTACCGCGGGCGTTATCTACACTCTCAACACCATATATTTT. This sequence encodes CASTAGVIYTLNTIYF.

The rearrangement links TRBV5-1 to TRBJ2-2, with TRBD1 matching 8 bases. CDR3 length: 14 amino acids. Germline CDR1 SGHRS, CDR2 YFSETQ. J was trimmed by 5 bases and V by 1 base; bases with no gene match: 1. CDR3: CASSLTGGTGELFF. The CDR3 DNA reads TGCGCCAGCAGCTTGACAGGGGGGACCGGGGAGCTGTTTTTT.

This sequence joins TRBV19 and TRBJ1-1; D unresolved. Trimming cost V 3 bases and J 7 bases, with 9 bases left between them. Germline assignment: CDR1 LNHDA and CDR2 SQIVND (reference sequence). The CDR3 extends over 12 amino acids. The CDR3 DNA sequence: TGTGCCAGTAGTATCTCCGCTGTTGAAGCTTTCTTT. This translates into CASSISAVEAFF.

The chain has TRBV2 and TRBJ1-3; D is possibly TRBD1 (6 bases). CDR3 length: 15 residues. V was shortened by 3 bases and J by 0 bases, with 9 bases between the two germline ends. From germline, CDR1 is SNHLY and CDR2 FYNNEI. The CDR3 nucleotides are TGTGCCAGCAGTGAGGACAGCCTCTCTGGAAACACCATATATTTT. Translating gives CASSEDSLSGNTIYF.

A remark on this clone: One end of the junction does not line up with germline, which may come from a read error. The DNA of the CDR3 is TGTGCCAGCAGTGAGATGGGGCAGGCGAACTTC. Protein sequence: CASSEMGQANF. The chain employs TRBV2 and TRBJ1-2, with D possibly matching TRBD1 (5 bases). Germline V lookup: CDR1 SNHLY, CDR2 FYNNEI. The length of the CDR3 is 11 residues. Together with reference TRBV2 and TRBJ1-2, the CDR3 gives the full variable domain: EPEVTQTPSHQVTQMGQEVILRCVPISNHLYFYWYRQILGQKVEFLVSFYNNEISEKSEIFDDQFSVERPDGSNFTLKIRSTKLEDSAMYFCASSEMGQANFGSGTRLTVV.

The genes are TRBV11-3 and TRBJ2-1; 9 nucleotides agree with TRBD2. Looked up from germline, CDR1 is SGHNT and CDR2 is YENEEA. The CDR3 extends over 16 amino acids. V lost 0 bases to trimming and J lost 0 bases; unmatched junction nucleotides: 0. CDR3 region: CASSLDSGGSYNEQFF. The CDR3 nucleotides are TGTGCCAGCAGCTTAGATAGCGGGGGCTCCTACAATGAGCAGTTCTTC.

J is TRBJ2-5 and V is TRBV4-1; D assignment may be TRBD1 or TRBD2 (5 bases each). CDR1 is MGHRA, CDR2 YSYEKL, per germline. The V gene lost 8 bases and the J gene lost 5 bases, with 18 bases spanning the gap. The CDR3 totals 14 residues. The CDR3 sequence is CASSQGPRMETQYF. DNA of the CDR3: TGCGCCAGCTCCCAGGGACCCCGAATGGAGACCCAGTACTTC.

This clone has only one observation. DNA for the CDR3: TGTGCCAGCAGCTTAGGGGGCCGCATTCAGTACTTC. Translating gives CASSLGGRIQYF. V is TRBV5-4 and J is TRBJ2-4; 7 bases line up with TRBD1. The junction had 2 bases not matched to a gene; V was cut back by 2 bases and J by 9 bases. The germline V gene encodes CDR1 SGHNT and CDR2 YYREEE (reference sequence). The CDR3 loop spans 12 amino acids.

The J gene is TRBJ2-2, the V gene TRBV21-1; no check of the table's D call, TRBD1, against the DNA was made. TRBV21-1 is classified as a pseudogene. This CDR3 contains 14 residues. This chain's CDR3 is CASIKQPVTGELFF. CDR3 bases: TGTGCCAGCATTAAACAGCCCGTCACCGGGGAGCTGTTTTTT.

This clone was seen a single time. The chain employs TRBV28 and TRBJ1-4; maybe TRBD1 (5 bases). V shed 4 bases and J shed 4 bases, with 19 bases lying between them. CDR1 is MDHEN and CDR2 is SYDVKM in the germline V gene. There are 17 residues in the CDR3. CDR3 DNA sequence: TGTGCCAGCAGTTCGAAAAAACTGGGACGGAATAATGAAAAACTGTTTTTT. Translated: CASSSKKLGRNNEKLFF. Looking up the rest from reference TRBV28 and TRBJ1-4 gives the full variable domain: DVKVTQSSRYLVKRTGEKVFLECVQDMDHENMFWYRQDPGLGLRLIYFSYDVKMKEKGDIPEGYSVSREKKERFSLILESASTNQTSMYLCASSSKKLGRNNEKLFFGSGTQLSVL.

A single count supports this clone. This chain connects TRBV5-5 to TRBJ2-7, with TRBD2 matching over 11 bases. The CDR3 loop spans 15 amino acids. The V and J ends lost 4 bases and 0 bases, in that order; junction bases with no gene match: 3. Germline-derived CDR1 and CDR2 are SGHKS and YYEKEE (reference sequence). This chain's CDR3 is CASSPTSGASYEQYF. CDR3 sequence (DNA): TGTGCCAGCAGCCCGACTAGCGGGGCCTCCTACGAGCAGTACTTC.

The gene calls are TRBV7-9 and TRBJ2-6; possible D gene TRBD2, 5 bases. This CDR3 is built from 19 residues. V was pared by 1 base and J by 7 bases, with 23 bases between. Germline CDR1 and CDR2: SEHNR and FQNEAQ (reference sequence). CDR3 DNA sequence: TGTGCCAGCAGCTTAGAGGGCGGACCCTCTCTCCCGGGAGCCAACGTCCTGACTTTC. Encoded protein: CASSLEGGPSLPGANVLTF.

The genes are TRBV21-1 and TRBJ2-3; the table's D call of TRBD1 was not tested on the DNA. TRBV21-1 is termed a pseudogene. This CDR3 contains 13 residues. The CDR3: CARSGQGPDTQYF. The DNA of the CDR3 is TGTGCCAGGTCGGGACAGGGACCAGATACGCAGTATTTT.

V gene TRBV4-1 combines with J gene TRBJ1-5; TRBD1 matches at 7 bases. The V gene end was trimmed by 5 bases and the J gene end by 1 base; junction bases not matched to a gene: 11. Germline V gene lookup returns CDR1 MGHRA and CDR2 YSYEKL. This CDR3 has 17 residues. In DNA form, the CDR3 reads TGCGCCAGCAGCTCAAGACCGGGACAGATAAGCAATCAGCCCCAGCATTTT. Protein sequence: CASSSRPGQISNQPQHF.

Only a few counts were recorded for this clone. This chain links TRBV15 with TRBJ2-1, with TRBD1 matching 9 bases. The CDR3 loop spans 17 amino acids. Unmatched junction bases numbered 9, after V lost 1 base and J lost 5 bases. Per the germline V gene, CDR1 is LNHNV and CDR2 is YYDKDF (reference sequence). CDR3 region: CATSRVDGDRVHNEQFF. In DNA form, the CDR3 reads TGTGCCACCAGCAGAGTTGATGGGGACAGGGTCCACAATGAGCAGTTCTTC.

This chain's CDR3 is CASTPDRGNQPQHF. DNA of the CDR3: TGTGCCAGCACCCCTGACAGGGGCAATCAGCCCCAGCATTTT. This chain links TRBV7-2 with TRBJ1-5; TRBD1 agrees at 7 bases. This CDR3 contains 14 residues. Germline trimming cut 7 bases from V and 2 bases from J; bases unmatched to any gene: 5. Germline CDR1 is SGHTA and CDR2 is FQGNSA.

The genes are TRBV2 and TRBJ2-1; D uncertain. The germline V gene has CDR1 SNHLY and CDR2 FYNNEI. The CDR3 consists of 13 residues. V gave up 3 bases and J gave up 0 bases, with 3 bases separating them. CDR3 in DNA: TGTGCCAGCAGTGACGGCTCCTACAATGAGCAGTTCTTC. This sequence encodes CASSDGSYNEQFF.